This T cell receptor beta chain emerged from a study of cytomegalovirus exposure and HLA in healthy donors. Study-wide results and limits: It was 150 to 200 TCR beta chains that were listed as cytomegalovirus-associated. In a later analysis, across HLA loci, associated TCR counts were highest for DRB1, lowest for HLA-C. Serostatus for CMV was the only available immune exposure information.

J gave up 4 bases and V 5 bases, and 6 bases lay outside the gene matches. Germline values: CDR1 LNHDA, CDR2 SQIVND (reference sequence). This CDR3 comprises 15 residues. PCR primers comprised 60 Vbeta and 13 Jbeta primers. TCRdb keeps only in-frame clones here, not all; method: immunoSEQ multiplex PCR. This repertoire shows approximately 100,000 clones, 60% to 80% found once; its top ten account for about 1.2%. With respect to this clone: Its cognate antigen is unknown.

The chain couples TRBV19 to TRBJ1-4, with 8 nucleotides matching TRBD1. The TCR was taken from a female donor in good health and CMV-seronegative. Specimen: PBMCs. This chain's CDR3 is CASSGQGFGNEKLFF. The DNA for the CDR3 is TGTGCCAGTAGTGGACAGGGCTTTGGTAATGAAAAACTGTTTTTT.